One and the same sample provided the 28 T cell receptor beta chains below, sequenced in a study of T cell changes during pregnancy in multiple sclerosis. The protocol was immunoSEQ multiplex PCR, while the TCRdb copy is restricted to in-frame clones and leaves out a portion. The profile shows 40,000 to 60,000 clones, 94% of them singletons. Sequencing used CD8+ T cells from peripheral blood mononuclear cells, obtained before pregnancy. The receptors come from a female donor with multiple sclerosis, enrolled in a pregnancy study.

V gene TRBV6-6 combines with J gene TRBJ1-4; 7 nucleotides agree with TRBD1. Germline V gives CDR1 MNHNY, CDR2 SVGAGI (reference sequence). The CDR3 has 15 residues. The J segment lost 5 bases and the V segment lost 4 bases, leaving 7 bases of the junction unmatched. CDR3 bases: TGTGCCAGCAGTTCAAGACAGGGTATAAATGAAAAACTGTTTTTT. It translates to CASSSRQGINEKLFF.

Concerning this clone: The junction shows a germline mismatch at one end, possibly a read error. The chain combines TRBV30 with TRBJ1-2; TRBD1 matches at 12 bases. The CDR3 is made up of 12 amino acids. Germline V gene data show CDR1 as GTSNPN and CDR2 as SVGIG (reference sequence). In DNA form, the CDR3 reads TGTGCCTGGAGAGCCGGGACAGGGGGCTTCACCTTC. This codes for CAWRAGTGGFTF. The full variable domain, rest sourced from reference TRBV30 and TRBJ1-2, is SQTIHQWPATLVQPVGSPLSLECTVEGTSNPNLYWYRQAAGRGLQLLFYSVGIGQISSEVPQNLSASRPQDRQFILSSKKLLLSDSGFYLCAWRAGTGGFTFGSGTRLTVV.

The CDR3 DNA reads as TGTGCCACCCGGACTTTTGAGACCCAGTACTTC. Translating gives CATRTFETQYF. The chain carries TRBV19 and TRBJ2-5; D perhaps matches TRBD2 (5 bases). V was cut by 10 bases and J by 5 bases, with 11 bases left in between. This CDR3 comprises 11 residues. Germline CDR1 and CDR2: LNHDA and SQIVND (reference sequence).

The chain has TRBV19 and TRBJ2-1; 9 bases are a match to TRBD1. Germline CDR1 reads LNHDA; CDR2 reads SQIVND (reference sequence). The V segment lost 0 bases and the J segment 8 bases; nucleotides outside the gene matches: 14. This CDR3 is 18 amino acids long. CDR3 in DNA: TGTGCCAGTAGTATAGATCGGACAGGGGTACCCCTACGCGATGAGCAGTTCTTC. This gives the protein CASSIDRTGVPLRDEQFF.

The chain links TRBV2 to TRBJ2-5, with 9 bases aligning to TRBD2. CDR1 and CDR2 from the germline V gene are SNHLY and FYNNEI. CDR3 length: 18 amino acids. J gave up 5 bases and V 1 base, and 14 bases lay outside the gene matches. CDR3 DNA: TGTGCCAGCAGTGAAGAACTTAGCGGGAGAGGATTAGGGGAGACCCAGTACTTC. Its protein is CASSEELSGRGLGETQYF.

This clone was seen a single time. This chain joins TRBV7-9 and TRBJ2-2; D unresolved. Looked up from germline, CDR1 is SEHNR and CDR2 is FQNEAQ (reference sequence). The CDR3 spans 12 residues. V was shortened by 4 bases and J by 4 bases, with 4 bases between the two germline ends. The CDR3 DNA is TGTGCCAGCAGCTCCCTCACCGGGGAGCTGTTTTTT. Protein product: CASSSLTGELFF.

The chain is built from TRBV6-6 and TRBJ2-7, with D possibly being TRBD1 (6 bases). Per the germline V gene, CDR1 is MNHNY and CDR2 is SVGAGI (reference sequence). The CDR3 has 13 residues. V was cut by 2 bases and J by 7 bases, with 12 bases left in between. In DNA, the CDR3 is TGTGCCAGCAGTTACGACCCTAGGGGGGAGCAGTACTTC. It encodes CASSYDPRGEQYF.

The rearrangement uses TRBV5-1 and TRBJ1-1; possibly TRBD1 for D (6 bases). Looked up from germline, CDR1 is SGHRS and CDR2 is YFSETQ. Trimming cost V 1 base and J 1 base, with 8 bases left between them. The CDR3 contains 14 residues. The CDR3 DNA sequence: TGCGCCAGCAGCTTGTCGACAGGGAACACTGAAGCTTTCTTT. It is translated as CASSLSTGNTEAFF.

The chain uses TRBV5-1 and TRBJ2-7, with 8 bases fitting TRBD1. This CDR3 is 15 amino acids long. The V gene's germline CDR1 is SGHRS and CDR2 YFSETQ. The junction had 8 bases not matched to a gene; V was cut back by 1 base and J by 5 bases. CDR3 DNA sequence: TGCGCCAGCAGCTTGTCGGGGACAGGCGGCGACGAGCAGTACTTC. Residues: CASSLSGTGGDEQYF.

The gene calls are TRBV10-3 and TRBJ2-1, with no clear D. Germline loops: CDR1 ENHRY, CDR2 SYGVKD. Trimming shortened V by 1 base and J by 6 bases, and 7 bases separated the two germline ends. This CDR3 region has 13 residues. In DNA, the CDR3 is TGTGCCATCAGTGAGTTACCGGGCAATGAGCAGTTCTTC. It specifies CAISELPGNEQFF.

This clone was detected only once. The chain links TRBV7-9 to TRBJ1-2, with 9 bases fitting TRBD1. Germline V gives CDR1 SEHNR, CDR2 FQNEAQ (reference sequence). The CDR3 consists of 13 residues. The ends lost 5 bases at V and 8 bases at J; junction bases unmatched: 6. The CDR3 DNA sequence: TGTGCCAGCAGCGGGACAGGGAGGGAAGGCTACACCTTC. Translated, it gives CASSGTGREGYTF.

The chain joins TRBV6-5 to TRBJ2-7; 8 nucleotides agree with TRBD1. The length of the CDR3 is 12 residues. V was clipped by 6 bases and J by 4 bases; unmatched bases: 2. Germline V lookup: CDR1 MNHEY, CDR2 SVGAGI. For the CDR3, the DNA is TGTGCCAGCAGCGGGGACAGGTACGAGCAGTACTTC. It yields the protein CASSGDRYEQYF.

The chain uses TRBV28 and TRBJ1-2, with 8 bases that match TRBD1. V trimming: 10 bases; J trimming: 7 bases; junction bases outside the gene matches: 20. This CDR3 spans 16 amino acids. In germline, CDR1 is MDHEN, CDR2 SYDVKM. The CDR3 loop is CATSWTGLGEGVGYTF. The CDR3 coding sequence is TGTGCCACTTCCTGGACAGGGCTTGGCGAGGGGGTTGGCTACACCTTC.

The chain carries TRBV2 and TRBJ2-7; perhaps TRBD2 as D (6 bases). Per germline, CDR1 SNHLY and CDR2 FYNNEI. The length of the CDR3 is 14 residues. The germline V and J ends were trimmed by 4 bases and 6 bases, with 16 bases remaining between them. In nucleotides, the CDR3 is TGTGCCAGCAGTGGTGGCGGGGATGGGGGCGAGCAGTACTTC. As protein: CASSGGGDGGEQYF.

V is TRBV29-1 and J is TRBJ2-1, with 7 bases that match TRBD1. Germline V CDR1 and CDR2: SQVTM, ANQGSEA. This CDR3 comprises 15 residues. V dropped 2 bases and J dropped 4; count of bases not matched to a gene: 8. The CDR3 DNA reads TGCAGCGTTGAAACAGGGGCTACCGCGTACAATGAGCAGTTCTTC. Encoded protein: CSVETGATAYNEQFF.

The J gene is TRBJ2-3, the V gene TRBV6-4, with a possible D match to TRBD2 (5 bases). The CDR3 has 13 amino acids. Germline V gives CDR1 MRHNA, CDR2 SNTAGT. V was cut by 4 bases and J by 0 bases, with 5 bases left in between. The CDR3 region has the DNA TGTGCCAGCAGTGGCGGGAGCACAGATACGCAGTATTTT. Translating it yields CASSGGSTDTQYF.

The chain uses TRBV11-2 and TRBJ2-3; maybe TRBD2 (7 bases). V dropped 5 bases and J dropped 3 bases, with 18 bases sitting between them. There are 16 residues in the CDR3. From germline, CDR1 is SGHAT and CDR2 FQNNGV. The CDR3 coding sequence is TGTGCCAGCAGCAGCGGGGCGGGGGCTCATACAGATACGCAGTATTTT. Translation gives CASSSGAGAHTDTQYF.

This chain joins TRBV4-2 and TRBJ1-3, with TRBD1 matching over 12 bases. Germline-derived CDR1 and CDR2 are LGHNA and YNFKEQ. The CDR3 runs 19 residues. Unmatched junction bases numbered 9, after V lost 2 bases and J lost 1 base. The CDR3 protein is CASSQPGQGALWSGNTIYF. The CDR3 nucleotides read TGTGCCAGCAGCCAACCGGGACAGGGGGCACTCTGGTCTGGAAACACCATATATTTT.

The V gene is TRBV7-6, the J gene TRBJ2-5; 9 bases map to TRBD2. Unmatched junction bases numbered 8, after V lost 1 base and J lost 2 bases. Per the germline V gene, CDR1 is SGHVS and CDR2 is FNYEAQ. This CDR3 is built from 17 residues. DNA for the CDR3: TGTGCCAGCAGCTTAGGGGTGGCTAGCGGGGAACAAGAGACCCAGTACTTC. Translation gives CASSLGVASGEQETQYF.

V gene TRBV5-4 combines with J gene TRBJ2-7; D unresolved. Germline V gives CDR1 SGHNT, CDR2 YYREEE (reference sequence). The CDR3 contains 12 residues. V lost 4 bases to trimming and J lost 3 bases, with 8 bases between them. CDR3 loop: CASSPNNYEQYF. CDR3 DNA sequence: TGTGCCAGCAGCCCGAACAACTACGAGCAGTACTTC. Full variable domain (remainder filled in from reference TRBV5-4 and TRBJ2-7): ETGVTQSPTHLIKTRGQQVTLRCSSQSGHNTVSWYQQALGQGPQFIFQYYREEENGRGNFPPRFSGLQFPNYSSELNVNALELDDSALYLCASSPNNYEQYFGPGTRLTVT.

This CDR3 reads CASSLYYGRLTGELFF. CDR3 DNA: TGTGCCAGCAGCTTATATTACGGGAGGCTCACCGGGGAGCTGTTTTTT. J is TRBJ2-2 and V is TRBV7-3; the match to TRBD2 covers 7 bases. Unmatched junction bases numbered 7, after V lost 2 bases and J lost 4 bases. The V gene's germline CDR1 is SGHTA and CDR2 FQGTGA. This CDR3 contains 16 residues.

The V call is TRBV30, the J call TRBJ1-2, with D perhaps matching TRBD1 (6 bases). This CDR3 is built from 14 residues. CDR1 GTSNPN and CDR2 SVGIG come from the germline V gene (reference sequence). V dropped 5 bases and J dropped 5 bases, with 18 bases sitting between them. The CDR3 spells CAWDPGHLVYGYTF. As DNA, the CDR3 is TGTGCCTGGGACCCGGGACACTTGGTTTATGGCTACACCTTC.

V gene TRBV30 combines with J gene TRBJ2-1; 15 bases match TRBD2. Germline assignment: CDR1 GTSNPN and CDR2 SVGIG (reference sequence). There are 17 residues in the CDR3. Trimming removed 2 bases from V and 6 bases from J; junction bases left unmatched: 8. The CDR3 is CAWSPRTSGRVFNEQFF. The CDR3 bases are TGTGCCTGGAGTCCAAGGACTAGCGGGAGGGTGTTCAATGAGCAGTTCTTC.

The chain links TRBV13 to TRBJ1-4; D not resolved. Trimming left V 5 bases short and J 6 bases short, with 19 bases between. The CDR3 length is 16 residues. Germline CDR1 reads PRHDT; CDR2 reads FYEKMQ (reference sequence). The CDR3 coding sequence is TGTGCCAGCAGCCTGAGGGTGAGGCCGGGTGATGAAAAACTGTTTTTT. Amino acid sequence: CASSLRVRPGDEKLFF.

The genes are TRBV13 and TRBJ2-1; 12 bases match TRBD2. The V segment lost 5 bases and the J segment 7 bases; nucleotides outside the gene matches: 9. CDR3 length equals 16 residues. From germline, CDR1 is PRHDT and CDR2 FYEKMQ (reference sequence). CDR3 DNA sequence: TGTGCCAGCAGCCTTGGACTAGCGGGAATGATAAATGAGCAGTTCTTC. This translates into CASSLGLAGMINEQFF.

The chain has TRBV4-1 and TRBJ2-7; TRBD1 aligns across 9 bases. This CDR3 spans 14 amino acids. Looked up from germline, CDR1 is MGHRA and CDR2 is YSYEKL. With 3 bases clipped from V and 5 bases from J, the junction kept 5 bases outside the gene matches. The CDR3 loop is CASSQRDRADEQYF. CDR3 coding DNA: TGCGCCAGCAGCCAGAGGGACAGGGCTGACGAGCAGTACTTC.

The gene calls are TRBV9 and TRBJ1-4; D remains unclear. Germline values: CDR1 SGDLS, CDR2 YYNGEE. V dropped 3 bases and J dropped 5 bases, with 8 bases sitting between them. CDR3 length: 13 residues. The CDR3 loop reads CASSATENEKLFF. CDR3 nucleotides: TGTGCCAGCAGCGCCACAGAGAATGAAAAACTGTTTTTT.

The chain's CDR3 is CASSPGQSSYNEQFF. The CDR3 DNA follows: TGTGCCAGCTCACCGGGACAGTCCTCCTACAATGAGCAGTTCTTC. This chain connects TRBV18 to TRBJ2-1, with TRBD1 matching over 7 bases. V was clipped by 3 bases and J by 0 bases; unmatched bases: 2. CDR3 length equals 15 residues. Germline-derived CDR1 and CDR2 are KGHSH and LQKENI.